A selection of T cell receptor beta chains follows, all from one sample in a study of OX40 agonist ivuxolimab in advanced cancers. Generated by immunoSEQ multiplex PCR, the TCRdb table keeps only in-frame clones and is missing some. This sample carries fewer than 25,000 clones, roughly 70% of them seen once, and the ten largest clones take 9.5% to 15%. The sequencing used CD4+ or CD8+ T cells sorted from blood, collected in a trial of the OX40 agonist ivuxolimab. The origin of the receptors is an adult with an advanced solid tumor such as melanoma, head and neck, liver or kidney cancer. Each CDR3 is given with its conserved first and last residue. The order of the fields is CDR3 protein, CDR3 DNA, J gene, clone size, D gene, V gene. A D gene is named only where the DNA matches it firmly. The size field is filled for only some rows; it gives once, few, many or a size class.

cdr3_aa: CASSLMAGGGLNEQFF
cdr3_nt: TGTGCCAGCAGTTTAATGGCGGGAGGGGGGCTCAATGAGCAGTTCTTC
j_call: TRBJ2-1
clone_size: NA
d_call: TRBD2
v_call: TRBV27

cdr3_aa: CASTRNLAEAGSYEQYF
cdr3_nt: TGTGCCAGCACCCGCAACTTAGCGGAGGCGGGCTCCTACGAGCAGTACTTC
j_call: TRBJ2-7
clone_size: NA
d_call: NA
v_call: TRBV28

cdr3_aa: CASSLKGGGSGNTIYF
cdr3_nt: TGTGCCAGCAGTTTAAAGGGAGGCGGCTCTGGAAACACCATATATTTT
j_call: TRBJ1-3
clone_size: NA
d_call: NA
v_call: TRBV28

cdr3_aa: CASSSTETVVTEAFF
cdr3_nt: TGTGCCAGTAGTAGCACGGAGACAGTAGTCACTGAAGCTTTCTTT
j_call: TRBJ1-1
clone_size: NA
d_call: NA
v_call: TRBV19

cdr3_aa: CASSYSAGHEQYF
cdr3_nt: TGTGCCAGCAGTTACTCCGCAGGCCACGAGCAGTACTTC
j_call: TRBJ2-7
clone_size: NA
d_call: NA
v_call: TRBV6-6

cdr3_aa: CASSQRLAEAYEQYF
cdr3_nt: TGTGCCAGCAGCCAAAGACTAGCGGAGGCCTACGAGCAGTACTTC
j_call: TRBJ2-7
clone_size: NA
d_call: TRBD2
v_call: TRBV4-2

cdr3_aa: CASSIDEGTYEQYF
cdr3_nt: TGTGCCAGTAGTATTGACGAAGGAACCTACGAGCAGTACTTC
j_call: TRBJ2-7
clone_size: NA
d_call: NA
v_call: TRBV19

cdr3_aa: CSVVGLAGEAYEQYF
cdr3_nt: TGCAGCGTTGTAGGACTAGCGGGAGAAGCGTACGAGCAGTACTTC
j_call: TRBJ2-7
clone_size: NA
d_call: TRBD2
v_call: TRBV29-1

cdr3_aa: CASSFDPLEQYF
cdr3_nt: TGTGCCAGCAGCTTCGACCCCCTCGAGCAGTACTTC
j_call: TRBJ2-7
clone_size: NA
d_call: NA
v_call: TRBV11-3

cdr3_aa: CASTDLAGNYEQYF
cdr3_nt: TGTGCCAGCACCGACTTAGCGGGGAACTACGAGCAGTACTTC
j_call: TRBJ2-7
clone_size: NA
d_call: TRBD2
v_call: TRBV7-9

cdr3_aa: CASSQWTGPNYEQYF
cdr3_nt: TGCGCCAGCAGTCAATGGACAGGGCCGAACTACGAGCAGTACTTC
j_call: TRBJ2-7
clone_size: NA
d_call: TRBD1
v_call: TRBV23-1

cdr3_aa: CASRPGTGVTEAFF
cdr3_nt: TGTGCCAGCAGACCCGGGACAGGGGTCACTGAAGCTTTCTTT
j_call: TRBJ1-1
clone_size: once
d_call: TRBD1
v_call: TRBV6-6

cdr3_aa: CASSPAWEDTGELFF
cdr3_nt: TGTGCCAGCAGCCCCGCCTGGGAGGACACCGGGGAGCTGTTTTTT
j_call: TRBJ2-2
clone_size: few
d_call: NA
v_call: TRBV13

cdr3_aa: CASNPTGGFYGYTF
cdr3_nt: TGTGCCAGCAATCCGACAGGGGGATTTTATGGCTACACCTTC
j_call: TRBJ1-2
clone_size: NA
d_call: TRBD1
v_call: TRBV25-1

cdr3_aa: CASSLGWDRGSSTDTQYF
cdr3_nt: TGTGCCAGCAGCTTGGGATGGGACAGGGGGTCCAGCACAGATACGCAGTATTTT
j_call: TRBJ2-3
clone_size: NA
d_call: TRBD1
v_call: TRBV5-4

cdr3_aa: CASSLFTGTYEQYF
cdr3_nt: TGTGCCAGCAGTTTATTCACGGGAACCTACGAGCAGTACTTC
j_call: TRBJ2-7
clone_size: once
d_call: NA
v_call: TRBV6-6

cdr3_aa: CASSRRGTESYEQYF
cdr3_nt: TGTGCCAGTAGTCGGAGGGGGACAGAGTCCTACGAGCAGTACTTC
j_call: TRBJ2-7
clone_size: NA
d_call: NA
v_call: TRBV19

cdr3_aa: CASSSRHALYPINYGYTF
cdr3_nt: TGTGCCAGCAGCTCGCGACATGCCCTTTACCCAATAAACTATGGCTACACCTTC
j_call: TRBJ1-2
clone_size: few
d_call: NA
v_call: TRBV11-1

cdr3_aa: CASSSSGQGGELFF
cdr3_nt: TGTGCCAGCAGTTCCTCCGGTCAGGGCGGGGAGCTGTTTTTT
j_call: TRBJ2-2
clone_size: NA
d_call: NA
v_call: TRBV28

cdr3_aa: CARKPGEGEKLFF
cdr3_nt: TGTGCCAGAAAACCAGGGGAGGGGGAAAAACTGTTTTTT
j_call: TRBJ1-4
clone_size: NA
d_call: NA
v_call: TRBV19

cdr3_aa: CASSNTLAPRWELFF
cdr3_nt: TGTGCCAGTTCCAATACCCTAGCGCCCAGGTGGGAGCTGTTTTTT
j_call: TRBJ2-2
clone_size: NA
d_call: NA
v_call: TRBV19

cdr3_aa: CASRNGLAGEQYF
cdr3_nt: TGTGCCAGCCGGAACGGACTAGCTGGCGAGCAGTACTTC
j_call: TRBJ2-7
clone_size: NA
d_call: TRBD2
v_call: TRBV27

cdr3_aa: CASSGLAGGPDTQYF
cdr3_nt: TGTGCCAGCAGTGGACTAGCGGGAGGCCCAGATACGCAGTATTTT
j_call: TRBJ2-3
clone_size: NA
d_call: TRBD2
v_call: TRBV6-1

cdr3_aa: CASSLGRNVYEQYF
cdr3_nt: TGTGCCAGCAGCTTAGGCAGAAATGTCTACGAGCAGTACTTC
j_call: TRBJ2-7
clone_size: NA
d_call: NA
v_call: TRBV7-8

cdr3_aa: CASSESPLAGGPWETQYF
cdr3_nt: TGTGCCAGCAGTGAATCCCCCCTGGCGGGGGGGCCGTGGGAGACCCAGTACTTC
j_call: TRBJ2-5
clone_size: NA
d_call: TRBD2
v_call: TRBV6-1

cdr3_aa: CASREGQAASYEQYF
cdr3_nt: TGCGCCAGCAGAGAGGGACAGGCCGCCTCCTACGAGCAGTACTTC
j_call: TRBJ2-7
clone_size: few
d_call: TRBD1
v_call: TRBV5-1

cdr3_aa: CASSETRSNEQFF
cdr3_nt: TGTGCCAGCAGTGAAACCAGATCCAATGAGCAGTTCTTC
j_call: TRBJ2-1
clone_size: NA
d_call: NA
v_call: TRBV6-1

cdr3_aa: CSVLGLAGRHTQYF
cdr3_nt: TGCAGCGTCCTAGGACTAGCGGGGCGCCATACGCAGTATTTT
j_call: TRBJ2-3
clone_size: NA
d_call: TRBD2
v_call: TRBV29-1

cdr3_aa: CASSDTLGQLKVQETQYF
cdr3_nt: TGTGCCAGTAGTGATACCCTAGGACAGCTAAAGGTCCAAGAGACCCAGTACTTC
j_call: TRBJ2-5
clone_size: few
d_call: NA
v_call: TRBV19

cdr3_aa: CASGAGGAGELFF
cdr3_nt: TGTGCCAGCGGGGCGGGAGGGGCCGGGGAGCTGTTTTTT
j_call: TRBJ2-2
clone_size: NA
d_call: TRBD2
v_call: TRBV28

cdr3_aa: CASSQISGGLNNEQFF
cdr3_nt: TGTGCCAGCAGCCAAATATCGGGGGGTCTGAACAATGAGCAGTTCTTC
j_call: TRBJ2-1
clone_size: NA
d_call: TRBD2
v_call: TRBV4-2

cdr3_aa: CASSQARLTNIQYF
cdr3_nt: TGCGCCAGCAGCCAAGCCCGCCTGACGAACATTCAGTACTTC
j_call: TRBJ2-4
clone_size: NA
d_call: NA
v_call: TRBV4-3

cdr3_aa: CASSLGSGSYEQYF
cdr3_nt: TGCGCCAGCAGCTTGGGCTCAGGGAGCTACGAGCAGTACTTC
j_call: TRBJ2-7
clone_size: NA
d_call: NA
v_call: TRBV5-1

cdr3_aa: CASSERYSNQPQHF
cdr3_nt: TGTGCCAGCAGTGAGAGGTATAGCAATCAGCCCCAGCATTTT
j_call: TRBJ1-5
clone_size: few
d_call: NA
v_call: TRBV27

cdr3_aa: CASSLAGGDEAFF
cdr3_nt: TGTGCCAGCAGCTTAGCGGGCGGAGATGAAGCTTTCTTT
j_call: TRBJ1-1
clone_size: NA
d_call: NA
v_call: TRBV7-9

cdr3_aa: CASSLGVEQPQHF
cdr3_nt: TGTGCCAGCAGCTTGGGGGTCGAACAGCCCCAGCATTTT
j_call: TRBJ1-5
clone_size: NA
d_call: NA
v_call: TRBV5-5

cdr3_aa: CASSSSEIRQGITDTQYF
cdr3_nt: TGTGCCAGCAGCTCCTCAGAGATCCGGCAGGGGATTACAGATACGCAGTATTTT
j_call: TRBJ2-3
clone_size: NA
d_call: NA
v_call: TRBV11-2

cdr3_aa: CASSFPSDRISDTQYF
cdr3_nt: TGTGCCAGCAGCTTCCCCTCGGACAGGATCTCCGATACGCAGTATTTT
j_call: TRBJ2-3
clone_size: NA
d_call: TRBD1
v_call: TRBV7-2

cdr3_aa: CASSTTPRGAGDGYTF
cdr3_nt: TGTGCCAGCAGCACTACTCCGCGGGGGGCTGGGGATGGCTACACCTTC
j_call: TRBJ1-2
clone_size: NA
d_call: NA
v_call: TRBV7-8

cdr3_aa: CASSPEHF
cdr3_nt: TGTGCCAGCAGTCCCGAGCATTTT
j_call: TRBJ1-5
clone_size: few
d_call: NA
v_call: TRBV28

cdr3_aa: CASSVEEDLSYEQYF
cdr3_nt: TGTGCCAGCAGCGTAGAGGAAGACCTCTCCTACGAGCAGTACTTC
j_call: TRBJ2-7
clone_size: NA
d_call: NA
v_call: TRBV9

cdr3_aa: CASSYVSRTEAFF
cdr3_nt: TGTGCCAGCAGTTACGTGAGTAGGACTGAAGCTTTCTTT
j_call: TRBJ1-1
clone_size: NA
d_call: NA
v_call: TRBV6-6

cdr3_aa: CASSLSQDRYEQYF
cdr3_nt: TGTGCCAGCAGTTTATCGCAGGATCGCTACGAGCAGTACTTC
j_call: TRBJ2-7
clone_size: few
d_call: NA
v_call: TRBV27

cdr3_aa: CASSPTKGLYEQYF
cdr3_nt: TGTGCCAGCTCACCAACCAAGGGCCTTTACGAGCAGTACTTC
j_call: TRBJ2-7
clone_size: NA
d_call: NA
v_call: TRBV18

cdr3_aa: CASSFIAGGHNEQFF
cdr3_nt: TGTGCCAGTAGTTTTATAGCGGGGGGCCACAATGAGCAGTTCTTC
j_call: TRBJ2-1
clone_size: NA
d_call: TRBD2
v_call: TRBV19

cdr3_aa: CASRAGWTYTGELFF
cdr3_nt: TGTGCCAGCCGAGCGGGATGGACCTACACCGGGGAGCTGTTTTTT
j_call: TRBJ2-2
clone_size: NA
d_call: TRBD2
v_call: TRBV27

cdr3_aa: CASSPQTELNTEAFF
cdr3_nt: TGTGCCAGCAGCCCCCAGACAGAATTGAACACTGAAGCTTTCTTT
j_call: TRBJ1-1
clone_size: few
d_call: NA
v_call: TRBV7-9

cdr3_aa: CASRITGEGPEIRATDTQYF
cdr3_nt: TGTGCCAGCAGGATAACGGGGGAGGGCCCGGAGATTAGAGCGACAGATACGCAGTATTTT
j_call: TRBJ2-3
clone_size: NA
d_call: TRBD2
v_call: TRBV4-2

cdr3_aa: CASSVGDSPYEQYF
cdr3_nt: TGTGCCAGCAGCGTAGGAGACAGCCCCTACGAGCAGTACTTC
j_call: TRBJ2-7
clone_size: once
d_call: NA
v_call: TRBV9

cdr3_aa: CASSSGLAKGTQYF
cdr3_nt: TGTGCCAGCAGCTCCGGACTAGCCAAGGGGACCCAGTACTTC
j_call: TRBJ2-5
clone_size: few
d_call: TRBD2
v_call: TRBV28

cdr3_aa: CASSISGGFGGELFF
cdr3_nt: TGTGCCAGTAGTATAAGCGGGGGGTTCGGCGGGGAGCTGTTTTTT
j_call: TRBJ2-2
clone_size: NA
d_call: TRBD2
v_call: TRBV19

cdr3_aa: CASSLHPAGVDEQYF
cdr3_nt: TGTGCCAGCAGCTTACACCCGGCAGGAGTAGACGAGCAGTACTTC
j_call: TRBJ2-7
clone_size: NA
d_call: NA
v_call: TRBV4-2

cdr3_aa: CASSPRDSRSGNTIYF
cdr3_nt: TGTGCCAGCAGCCCGCGGGACAGCCGCTCTGGAAACACCATATATTTT
j_call: TRBJ1-3
clone_size: NA
d_call: TRBD1
v_call: TRBV7-4

cdr3_aa: CASSQDSEPRIYEQYF
cdr3_nt: TGCGCCAGCAGCCAAGATTCCGAGCCGCGAATCTACGAGCAGTACTTC
j_call: TRBJ2-7
clone_size: few
d_call: NA
v_call: TRBV4-3

cdr3_aa: CASSYWGYEQYF
cdr3_nt: TGTGCCAGCAGTTACTGGGGCTACGAGCAGTACTTC
j_call: TRBJ2-7
clone_size: NA
d_call: NA
v_call: TRBV6-6